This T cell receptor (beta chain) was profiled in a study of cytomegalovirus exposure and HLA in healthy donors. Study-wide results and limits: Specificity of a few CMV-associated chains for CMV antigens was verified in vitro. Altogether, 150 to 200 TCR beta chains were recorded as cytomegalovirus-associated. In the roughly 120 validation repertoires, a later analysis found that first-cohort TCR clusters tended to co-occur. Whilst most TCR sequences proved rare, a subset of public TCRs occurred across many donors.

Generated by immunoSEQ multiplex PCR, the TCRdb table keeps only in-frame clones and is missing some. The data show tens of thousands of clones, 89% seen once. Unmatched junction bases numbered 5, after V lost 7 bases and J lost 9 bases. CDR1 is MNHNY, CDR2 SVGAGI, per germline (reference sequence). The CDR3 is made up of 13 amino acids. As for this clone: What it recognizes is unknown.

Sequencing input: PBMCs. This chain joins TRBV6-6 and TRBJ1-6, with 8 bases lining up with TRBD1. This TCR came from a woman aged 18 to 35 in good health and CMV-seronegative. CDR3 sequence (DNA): TGTGCCAGCACAGGACAGGGAGGTTCACCCCTCCACTTT. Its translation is CASTGQGGSPLHF.